A single sample is the source of the 19 T cell receptor beta chains below, sequenced in a study of blood T cell repertoires in COVID-19. This table comes from immunoSEQ multiplex PCR, and its TCRdb copy is limited to in-frame clones, with some not included. The sample yields roughly 410,000 clones, more than 75% seen once. Specimen: peripheral blood. The source is a woman in her fifties or sixties with COVID-19, enrolled during active disease.

The chain uses TRBV9 and TRBJ2-7; D ambiguous. The CDR3 runs 14 residues. Trimming stripped 0 bases from V and 0 bases from J, with 7 bases between. Germline values: CDR1 SGDLS, CDR2 YYNGEE. CDR3 DNA: TGTGCCAGCAGCGTAGGTCTCGGCTCCTACGAGCAGTACTTC. This sequence encodes CASSVGLGSYEQYF.

The chain is built from TRBV27 and TRBJ2-7, with no clear D. Germline V lookup: CDR1 MNHEY, CDR2 SMNVEV (reference sequence). The length of the CDR3 is 14 residues. The germline V and J ends were trimmed by 4 bases and 3 bases, with 13 bases remaining between them. CDR3 sequence (DNA): TGTGCCAGCAGTTCCTACTATGAAGGCTACGAGCAGTACTTC. This gives the protein CASSSYYEGYEQYF.

This chain connects TRBV7-2 to TRBJ2-3; TRBD2 is a possible D gene (5 bases). With 2 bases removed from V and 5 bases from J, the gap between germline ends came to 14 bases. CDR1 is SGHTA and CDR2 is FQGNSA in the germline V gene. The CDR3 is 15 amino acids. CDR3 DNA: TGTGCCAGCAGCTTACCGGAGCTAGCCGGAGATACGCAGTATTTT. Its translation is CASSLPELAGDTQYF.

The gene calls are TRBV5-6 and TRBJ2-5, with D tentatively TRBD2 (5 bases). Per the germline V gene, CDR1 is SGHDT and CDR2 is YYEEEE. CDR3 length equals 15 residues. The V end was cut by 3 bases, the J end by 3 bases, with 15 bases between. CDR3 loop: CASSWEPGRKETQYF. As DNA, the CDR3 is TGTGCCAGCAGCTGGGAGCCGGGAAGGAAAGAGACCCAGTACTTC. The full variable domain, completed using reference TRBV5-6 and TRBJ2-5, is DAGVTQSPTHLIKTRGQQVTLRCSPKSGHDTVSWYQQALGQGPQFIFQYYEEEERQRGNFPDRFSGHQFPNYSSELNVNALLLGDSALYLCASSWEPGRKETQYFGPGTRLLVL.

The chain links TRBV7-6 to TRBJ2-5; 8 bases are shared with TRBD2. Germline CDR1 SGHVS, CDR2 FNYEAQ. The junction had 6 bases not matched to a gene; V was cut back by 5 bases and J by 4 bases. CDR3 size: 14 residues. CDR3 sequence: CASSLGLASETQYF. In DNA, the CDR3 is TGTGCCAGCAGCCTCGGACTAGCTTCAGAGACCCAGTACTTC.

This chain links TRBV30 with TRBJ1-2; 8 nucleotides agree with TRBD1. V lost 8 bases and J lost 1; bases outside the gene matches: 6. Germline V gene lookup returns CDR1 GTSNPN and CDR2 SVGIG (reference sequence). The CDR3 has 13 residues. The CDR3 nucleotides read TGTGCCGTTTTCAGGGGGCTTAACTATGGCTACACCTTC. Amino acids: CAVFRGLNYGYTF.

The chain links TRBV29-1 to TRBJ2-5, with a possible D match to TRBD1 (6 bases). Germline V gene sequence: CDR1 SQVTM, CDR2 ANQGSEA. V lost 5 bases, J lost 3 bases, and 16 bases lay in between. The CDR3 length is 14 residues. CDR3 loop: CSVPRRTVEETQYF. CDR3 nucleotides: TGCAGCGTTCCGCGGAGGACAGTAGAAGAGACCCAGTACTTC.

In the case of this clone: Other DNA sequences from this sample encode an identical CDR3 as well. V gene TRBV5-6 combines with J gene TRBJ1-1; TRBD1 is a possible D gene (5 bases). The CDR3 extends over 12 amino acids. Germline V lookup: CDR1 SGHDT, CDR2 YYEEEE. Between the trimmed V and J ends, which lost 4 bases and 8 bases, there was a span of 12 bases. The CDR3 DNA reads TGTGCCAGCAGCCCCGGACAACTCGAAGCTTTCTTT. This translates into CASSPGQLEAFF.

The V gene is TRBV28, the J gene TRBJ1-4; 11 bases are a match to TRBD1. V shed 5 bases and J 4 bases; nucleotides not matched to a gene: 6. The CDR3 consists of 16 residues. The germline CDR1 and CDR2 sequences are MDHEN and SYDVKM. The CDR3 sequence is CASSMGQGGINEKLFF. The DNA for the CDR3 is TGTGCCAGCAGTATGGGACAGGGGGGAATTAATGAAAAACTGTTTTTT.

This chain joins TRBV6-5 and TRBJ1-2; D gene unclear. The V gene's germline CDR1 is MNHEY and CDR2 SVGAGI. Trimming pared 6 bases from V and 2 bases from J, leaving 13 bases between. The CDR3 is 14 residues long. CDR3 in DNA: TGTGCCAGCAGCCAACATACAGTCAACTATGGCTACACCTTC. Protein: CASSQHTVNYGYTF.

The chain combines TRBV5-1 with TRBJ2-3; TRBD1 is a possible D gene (6 bases). Between the trimmed V and J ends, which lost 7 bases and 4 bases, there was a span of 16 bases. The CDR3 runs to 14 residues. CDR1 is SGHRS, CDR2 YFSETQ, per germline. In DNA, the CDR3 is TGCGCCAGCTACAGGGAGTTGAGCGCAGATACGCAGTATTTT. Its protein is CASYRELSADTQYF. The full variable domain, in which reference TRBV5-1 and TRBJ2-3 provide the parts outside the CDR3, is KAGVTQTPRYLIKTRGQQVTLSCSPISGHRSVSWYQQTPGQGLQFLFEYFSETQRNKGNFPGRFSGRQFSNSRSEMNVSTLELGDSALYLCASYRELSADTQYFGPGTRLTVL.

The chain couples TRBV3-1 (or the pseudogene TRBV3-2) to TRBJ2-6; possibly TRBD2 for D (5 bases). This CDR3 has 18 amino acids. V lost 1 base to trimming and J lost 0 bases, with 13 bases between them. The germline V gene encodes CDR1 LGHDT and CDR2 YNNKEL (reference sequence). The CDR3 nucleotides are TGTGCCAGCAGCCAAGTTACGGCGGCGGGCTCTGGGGCCAACGTCCTGACTTTC. It yields the protein CASSQVTAAGSGANVLTF.

This chain uses TRBV9 with TRBJ2-2, with D unresolved. The CDR3 is made up of 14 amino acids. V was clipped by 0 bases and J by 5 bases, with 8 bases between them. Germline-derived CDR1 and CDR2 are SGDLS and YYNGEE. The DNA for the CDR3 is TGTGCCAGCAGCGTAGTCCCCAGGACCGGGGAGCTGTTTTTT. Residues: CASSVVPRTGELFF.

The rearrangement uses TRBV3-1 (or the pseudogene TRBV3-2) and TRBJ2-1, with 10 positions matching TRBD2. Looked up from germline, CDR1 is LGHDT and CDR2 is YNNKEL (reference sequence). The CDR3 has 15 residues. V shed 6 bases, J shed 7 bases, and the junction held 9 bases outside the gene matches. In DNA form, the CDR3 reads TGTGCCAGCAGGTATATAGCGGGGGGTGGAAATGAGCAGTTCTTC. Its translation is CASRYIAGGGNEQFF.

Remarks on this clone: Other DNA sequences of this sample code for an identical CDR3. V is TRBV5-1 and J is TRBJ1-4; 7 nucleotides match TRBD1. CDR3 length equals 15 residues. The junction had 3 bases not matched to a gene; V was cut back by 4 bases and J by 0 bases. Germline CDR1 reads SGHRS; CDR2 reads YFSETQ. CDR3 DNA sequence: TGCGCCAGCAGCGTTACAGGGGCAACTAATGAAAAACTGTTTTTT. Protein product: CASSVTGATNEKLFF.

This chain links TRBV19 with TRBJ1-1; 7 positions agree with TRBD1. The germline V gene encodes CDR1 LNHDA and CDR2 SQIVND (reference sequence). V shed 11 bases, J shed 0 bases, and the junction held 9 bases outside the gene matches. This CDR3 region has 14 residues. CDR3 amino acids: CAGGPGQMNTEAFF. In DNA form, the CDR3 reads TGTGCCGGGGGACCGGGACAGATGAACACTGAAGCTTTCTTT.

The chain joins TRBV18 to TRBJ1-2; a weak D match, TRBD1 (6 bases). Trimming pared 2 bases from V and 6 bases from J, leaving 13 bases between. Germline-derived CDR1 and CDR2 are KGHSH and LQKENI. CDR3 length equals 14 residues. CDR3 amino acids: CASSPTRGINGYTF. CDR3 in DNA: TGTGCCAGCTCACCAACGAGGGGGATTAATGGCTACACCTTC. The full variable domain, rest sourced from reference TRBV18 and TRBJ1-2, is NAGVMQNPRHLVRRRGQEARLRCSPMKGHSHVYWYRQLPEEGLKFMVYLQKENIIDESGMPKERFSAEFPKEGPSILRIQQVVRGDSAAYFCASSPTRGINGYTFGSGTRLTVV.

The V gene is TRBV5-6, the J gene TRBJ1-1; D might be TRBD1 (6 bases). Germline CDR1 and CDR2: SGHDT and YYEEEE. V lost 4 bases to trimming and J lost 1 base, with 23 bases between them. This CDR3 has 18 amino acids. The CDR3 region has the DNA TGTGCCAGCAGCGACGGGACACCGGGGGGTGATACGAACACTGAAGCTTTCTTT. Its translation is CASSDGTPGGDTNTEAFF.

This clone has more than one count but fewer than ten. The chain has TRBV6-5 and TRBJ2-2; the match to TRBD1 covers 8 bases. The CDR3 totals 16 residues. In germline, CDR1 is MNHEY, CDR2 SVGAGI. Trimming took 2 bases from V and 7 from J; bases not matched to a gene: 9. CDR3: CASSYVRGRTGGELFF. CDR3 bases: TGTGCCAGCAGTTACGTCAGGGGGCGGACTGGCGGGGAGCTGTTTTTT.